These 25 T cell receptor beta chains share one sample of origin, sequenced in a study of shared clonotypes between healthy human individuals. The table came from immunoSEQ multiplex PCR; TCRdb's copy has only in-frame clones and leaves some out. The data hold about 2.4 million clones, with approximately 93% observed a single time. Sequenced sample: naive CD4+ T cells from PBMCs. Documented subset: CD45RA+ positively selected. These receptors all stem from a young man in good health. Some clones in this sample may be carry-over from other donors' samples.

The V and J genes are TRBV5-6 and TRBJ2-2; D unclear. Trimming shortened V by 1 base and J by 4 bases, and 14 bases separated the two germline ends. The CDR3 runs to 16 residues. Looked up from germline, CDR1 is SGHDT and CDR2 is YYEEEE. The CDR3 reads CASSLPYSGSTGELFF. The CDR3 nucleotides are TGTGCCAGCAGCTTGCCATACTCTGGGTCCACCGGGGAGCTGTTTTTT.

The chain links TRBV28 to TRBJ1-6; possible D gene TRBD1, 5 bases. The germline V gene encodes CDR1 MDHEN and CDR2 SYDVKM. The V and J ends lost 3 bases and 4 bases respectively, with 10 bases between them. The length of the CDR3 is 15 residues. The CDR3 loop is CASSLGLPYNSPLHF. CDR3 nucleotides: TGTGCCAGCAGTTTGGGACTGCCGTATAATTCACCCCTCCACTTT. The full variable domain, with the rest looked up from reference TRBV28 and TRBJ1-6, is DVKVTQSSRYLVKRTGEKVFLECVQDMDHENMFWYRQDPGLGLRLIYFSYDVKMKEKGDIPEGYSVSREKKERFSLILESASTNQTSMYLCASSLGLPYNSPLHFGNGTRLTVT.

V is TRBV6-5 and J is TRBJ1-5, with a possible D match to TRBD1 (5 bases). Germline CDR1 reads MNHEY; CDR2 reads SVGAGI. Trimming removed 6 bases at V and 0 bases at J, with 12 bases between. The CDR3 spans 15 residues. CDR3 DNA sequence: TGTGCCAGCAGAGCCCTCAGGGATAGCAATCAGCCCCAGCATTTT. Translated, it gives CASRALRDSNQPQHF.

The chain has TRBV2 and TRBJ2-1; the D is unclear. V lost 3 bases and J lost 8, with 5 bases in between. CDR3 length: 11 amino acids. The germline CDR1 and CDR2 sequences are SNHLY and FYNNEI. In DNA form, the CDR3 reads TGTGCCAGCAGTGAGTACCATGAGCAGTTCTTC. It specifies CASSEYHEQFF.

The genes are TRBV5-1 and TRBJ2-6, with 7 bases aligning to TRBD1. The J segment lost 0 bases and the V segment lost 3 bases, leaving 3 bases of the junction unmatched. Per germline, CDR1 SGHRS and CDR2 YFSETQ. This CDR3 comprises 16 residues. The CDR3 region has the DNA TGCGCCAGCAGCTCGACAGGGATCTCTGGGGCCAACGTCCTGACTTTC. This codes for CASSSTGISGANVLTF.

DNA of the CDR3: TGTGCCAGCAGCGTGGAGGACAGGTTCAATCAGCCCCAGCATTTT. Residues: CASSVEDRFNQPQHF. This sequence joins TRBV9 and TRBJ1-5; 7 positions match TRBD1. In germline, CDR1 is SGDLS, CDR2 YYNGEE. The CDR3 covers 15 residues. Trimming took 2 bases from V and 3 from J; bases not matched to a gene: 5. Based on the CDR3 plus reference TRBV9 and TRBJ1-5, the full variable domain is DSGVTQTPKHLITATGQRVTLRCSPRSGDLSVYWYQQSLDQGLQFLIQYYNGEERAKGNILERFSAQQFPDLHSELNLSSLELGDSALYFCASSVEDRFNQPQHFGDGTRLSIL.

The chain employs TRBV7-9 and TRBJ1-6; D is possibly TRBD1 (6 bases). CDR3 size: 14 residues. V gave up 3 bases and J gave up 7 bases, with 10 bases separating them. Per the germline V gene, CDR1 is SEHNR and CDR2 is FQNEAQ (reference sequence). In DNA form, the CDR3 reads TGTGCCAGCAGCTTCACAGGGAGAAATTCACCCCTCCACTTT. It translates to CASSFTGRNSPLHF.

The chain carries TRBV7-2 and TRBJ2-7, with a possible D match to TRBD1 (6 bases). Germline V gene sequence: CDR1 SGHTA, CDR2 FQGNSA. The CDR3 totals 15 residues. V was clipped by 1 base and J by 2 bases, with 12 bases between them. The CDR3 loop is CASSLGNRDAYEQYF. CDR3 coding DNA: TGTGCCAGCAGCTTAGGAAACAGGGACGCCTACGAGCAGTACTTC. Using reference TRBV7-2 and TRBJ2-7 for the parts outside the CDR3, the full variable domain is GAGVSQSPSNKVTEKGKDVELRCDPISGHTALYWYRQSLGQGLEFLIYFQGNSAPDKSGLPSDRFSAERTGGSVSTLTIQRTQQEDSAVYLCASSLGNRDAYEQYFGPGTRLTVT.

This clone appeared a single time. This sequence joins TRBV5-1 and TRBJ2-6; D possibly matches TRBD1 or TRBD2 (5 bases each). CDR1 SGHRS and CDR2 YFSETQ come from the germline V gene. The CDR3 loop spans 13 amino acids. Deletions cut 2 bases from V and 11 bases from J, with 11 bases between. CDR3: CASSFWGLDVLTF. The CDR3 region has the DNA TGCGCCAGCAGCTTTTGGGGGTTAGACGTCCTGACTTTC.

The rearrangement links TRBV7-9 to TRBJ2-1; 7 positions match TRBD2. The germline V gene has CDR1 SEHNR and CDR2 FQNEAQ (reference sequence). V lost 5 bases and J lost 4; bases outside the gene matches: 11. The CDR3 is made up of 16 amino acids. The CDR3 DNA follows: TGTGCCAGCAGCCCAAAGAGACTAGCCAGATACAATGAGCAGTTCTTC. It translates to CASSPKRLARYNEQFF.

This clone was picked up one time. The rearrangement links TRBV7-6 to TRBJ2-2, with TRBD1 matching over 10 bases. The germline gives CDR1 SGHVS, CDR2 FNYEAQ. The junction had 7 bases not matched to a gene; V was cut back by 5 bases and J by 4 bases. This CDR3 spans 16 amino acids. The CDR3 protein is CASSKTGGAGTGELFF. Written as DNA, the CDR3 is TGTGCCAGCAGCAAGACAGGGGGCGCGGGCACCGGGGAGCTGTTTTTT. Drawing the rest from reference TRBV7-6 and TRBJ2-2, the complete variable domain is GAGVSQSPRYKVTKRGQDVALRCDPISGHVSLYWYRQALGQGPEFLTYFNYEAQQDKSGLPNDRFSAERPEGSISTLTIQRTEQRDSAMYRCASSKTGGAGTGELFFGEGSRLTVL.

This rearrangement joins TRBV13 to TRBJ2-4; 7 nucleotides align to TRBD2. V was pared by 5 bases and J by 0 bases, with 19 bases of the junction left unmatched. Germline CDR1 reads PRHDT; CDR2 reads FYEKMQ (reference sequence). CDR3 length: 20 amino acids. CDR3 DNA: TGTGCCAGCAGCCTATTAGCGGGCGGGAAAGTAGGGAAAGCCAAAAACATTCAGTACTTC. It codes for CASSLLAGGKVGKAKNIQYF.

The chain recombines TRBV7-2 with TRBJ2-2, with 7 bases lining up with TRBD1. Germline CDR1 and CDR2: SGHTA and FQGNSA. Trimming at V came to 3 bases and at J to 5 bases, leaving 6 bases not matched to a gene. The CDR3 totals 15 residues. The DNA of the CDR3 is TGTGCCAGCAGCTTCCCGGGACAGTTGACCGGGGAGCTGTTTTTT. Residues: CASSFPGQLTGELFF.

This sequence joins TRBV5-4 and TRBJ2-2; D is perhaps TRBD1 (5 bases). With 7 bases removed from V and 3 bases from J, the gap between germline ends came to 7 bases. The CDR3 is made up of 12 amino acids. Germline V gene data show CDR1 as SGHNT and CDR2 as YYREEE (reference sequence). Here the CDR3 reads CASRQYTGELFF. CDR3 nucleotides: TGTGCCAGCCGACAGTACACCGGGGAGCTGTTTTTT.

The gene calls are TRBV19 and TRBJ1-4; D is unclear. This CDR3 is 12 amino acids long. V was cut by 9 bases and J by 5 bases, with 10 bases left in between. Per germline, CDR1 LNHDA and CDR2 SQIVND (reference sequence). The CDR3 DNA reads as TGTGCCAGCCAGGAAGAGAATGAAAAACTGTTTTTT. Its translation: CASQEENEKLFF.

V is TRBV6-1 and J is TRBJ1-1, with 7 bases identical to TRBD1. V lost 6 bases, J lost 3 bases, and 4 bases stayed unmatched. The V gene's germline CDR1 is MNHNS and CDR2 SASEGT. The CDR3 spans 13 residues. The CDR3: CASRLDRDTEAFF. The CDR3 region has the DNA TGTGCCAGCAGACTCGACAGGGACACTGAAGCTTTCTTT.

The V and J genes are TRBV5-1 and TRBJ2-7; D is unclear. This CDR3 has 13 amino acids. Germline V gives CDR1 SGHRS, CDR2 YFSETQ. V lost 0 bases and J 6 bases, leaving 10 bases between the germline ends. The CDR3, as DNA: TGCGCCAGCAGCTTGGATCCGGCGTCCGAGCAGTACTTC. Its protein product is CASSLDPASEQYF.

The V and J genes are TRBV5-1 and TRBJ2-1; D is ambiguous. The CDR3 consists of 14 residues. CDR1 SGHRS and CDR2 YFSETQ come from the germline V gene. V dropped 1 base and J dropped 6 bases, with 11 bases sitting between them. CDR3 in DNA: TGCGCCAGCAGCTTGATCAGAAGTGCCAATGAGCAGTTCTTC. Its translation: CASSLIRSANEQFF.

The CDR3: CASSRDRETSNEQFF. CDR3 coding DNA: TGTGCCAGCAGCCGGGACAGGGAAACCTCCAATGAGCAGTTCTTC. The chain has TRBV7-2 and TRBJ2-1; 9 bases align to TRBD1. Germline lookup yields CDR1 SGHTA and CDR2 FQGNSA. Trimming at V came to 5 bases and at J to 6 bases, leaving 8 bases not matched to a gene. The CDR3 consists of 15 residues.

The gene calls are TRBV7-2 and TRBJ2-3; D gene ambiguous. The CDR3 has 14 amino acids. The V end was cut by 1 base, the J end by 9 bases, with 14 bases between. Germline V gene data show CDR1 as SGHTA and CDR2 as FQGNSA. The CDR3 nucleotides read TGTGCCAGCAGCTTAGGGGTGTCACCAGTGACGCAGTATTTT. Protein sequence: CASSLGVSPVTQYF.

The V gene is TRBV5-1, the J gene TRBJ1-5; 9 nucleotides agree with TRBD1. V lost 1 base, J lost 4 bases, and 6 bases stayed unmatched. Germline lookup yields CDR1 SGHRS and CDR2 YFSETQ. The CDR3 sequence is 16 residues long. The CDR3 nucleotides read TGCGCCAGCAGCTTGTCTATTGGGACAGGGAATCAGCCCCAGCATTTT. Translation: CASSLSIGTGNQPQHF.

Turning to this clone: This sample also contains other DNA sequences that code for the same CDR3. The chain combines TRBV11-3 with TRBJ2-5, with D possibly TRBD2 on 7 matching bases. The ends were cut back, 5 bases at V and 5 bases at J, with 12 bases in the middle. CDR3 size: 13 residues. Germline CDR1 SGHNT, CDR2 YENEEA. CDR3 residues: CASSRGGGETQYF. Here the CDR3 DNA reads TGTGCCAGCAGCCGAGGGGGGGGCGAGACCCAGTACTTC.

The rearrangement joins TRBV5-1 to TRBJ2-7; 12 bases agree with TRBD2. CDR1 is SGHRS and CDR2 is YFSETQ in the germline V gene. Trimming removed 4 bases from V and 6 bases from J; junction bases left unmatched: 5. The CDR3 length is 14 residues. The CDR3 DNA reads as TGCGCCAGCAGCCGCTCGACTAGCGGGAGCGAGCAGTACTTC. This translates into CASSRSTSGSEQYF.

This chain links TRBV2 with TRBJ1-2, with D unresolved. Trimming pared 3 bases from V and 0 bases from J, leaving 11 bases between. This CDR3 region has 15 residues. CDR1 and CDR2 (germline): SNHLY, FYNNEI. The CDR3 is CASSDRIAANYGYTF. CDR3 sequence (DNA): TGTGCCAGCAGTGATCGGATCGCCGCTAACTATGGCTACACCTTC.

This clone was counted at least ten times. The identical CDR3 is also encoded by other nucleotide sequences in the sample. The rearrangement joins TRBV5-1 to TRBJ2-5; D not resolved. Looked up from germline, CDR1 is SGHRS and CDR2 is YFSETQ. Trimming removed 0 bases from V and 2 bases from J, with 2 bases in between. The CDR3 has 12 amino acids. This CDR3 is CASSLEQETQYF. CDR3 DNA sequence: TGCGCCAGCAGCTTGGAACAAGAGACCCAGTACTTC.